The next 2 T cell receptor beta chains were all read from a single sample in a study of long-term antiretroviral therapy in people with HIV. It was version v3.0 of the immunoSEQ assay that was run at survey level. Repertoires were generated with immunoSEQ multiplex PCR, while TCRdb's copy carries only in-frame clones and drops some. The sample has about 29,000 clones; 93% are singletons. Material: unsorted PBMCs, obtained 6.2 years after starting antiretroviral therapy. All receptors derive from a man aged 40-55 years with HIV.

This clone was counted a single time. The rearrangement links TRBV30 to TRBJ2-7; either TRBD1 or TRBD2 may fit D (5 bases each). Germline V gene data show CDR1 as GTSNPN and CDR2 as SVGIG (reference sequence). CDR3 size: 16 residues. V shed 4 bases and J shed 4 bases, with 23 bases lying between them. The CDR3 loop is CAWTAGTAENGYEQYF. The CDR3 coding sequence is TGTGCCTGGACCGCCGGGACGGCCGAGAATGGTTACGAGCAGTACTTC.

V and J are TRBV28 and TRBJ2-1; no clear D gene. This CDR3 is 12 amino acids long. V lost 8 bases and J 7 bases, leaving 12 bases between the germline ends. Germline V gene sequence: CDR1 MDHEN, CDR2 SYDVKM. Here the CDR3 reads CASLGILNEQFF. The CDR3 DNA follows: TGTGCCAGCCTAGGGATTTTAAATGAGCAGTTCTTC.